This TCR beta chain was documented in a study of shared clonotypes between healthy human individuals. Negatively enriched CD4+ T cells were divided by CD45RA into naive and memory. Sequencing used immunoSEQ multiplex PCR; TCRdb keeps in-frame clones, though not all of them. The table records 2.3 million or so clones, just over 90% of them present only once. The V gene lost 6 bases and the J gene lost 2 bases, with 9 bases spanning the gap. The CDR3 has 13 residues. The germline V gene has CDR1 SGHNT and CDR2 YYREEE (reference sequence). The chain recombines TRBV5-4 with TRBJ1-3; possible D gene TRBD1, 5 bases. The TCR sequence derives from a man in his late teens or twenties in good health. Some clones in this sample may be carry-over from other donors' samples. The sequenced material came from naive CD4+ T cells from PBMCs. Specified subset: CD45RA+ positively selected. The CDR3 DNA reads TGTGCCAGCACCGGGGGGGCTGGAAACACCATATATTTT. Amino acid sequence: CASTGGAGNTIYF.